The present T cell receptor (beta chain) was sequenced within a study of cytomegalovirus exposure and HLA in healthy donors. Overall study results and limits: The study flagged roughly 150 TCR beta chains as cytomegalovirus-associated.

About this clone: Its antigen is not identified. Sequence at one end of the junction differs from germline and may be a read error.

This CDR3 spans 14 amino acids. Per germline, CDR1 MNHNY and CDR2 SVGAGI (reference sequence). Researchers ran the PCR with 60 Vbeta and 13 Jbeta primers. Profiling relied on immunoSEQ multiplex PCR, and the TCRdb table lists in-frame clones only, not all of them. The listing records roughly 78,000 clones. This sequence joins TRBV6-6 and TRBJ1-1; no clear D. Sequencing was done on a sample of PBMCs. The clonotype was recovered from a man aged 35 to 55 in good health and CMV-seronegative. DNA for the CDR3: TGTGCCAGCAGTTACCCCTGGGAGAACACTGAAGCTCTCTTT. It translates to CASSYPWENTEALF.